What follows describes a single T cell receptor beta chain. The data were produced by immunoSEQ multiplex PCR, yet TCRdb's version contains in-frame clones alone and is incomplete. This table holds over 90,000 clones, about 90% found once. This specimen belongs to a study of blood T cell repertoires in COVID-19. Background on the study: In each case, the material was cDNA or gDNA derived from T cells, B-cell-depleted T cells, or PBMCs.

The source is a human donor in a cohort sampled during active COVID-19. The specimen was peripheral blood.

This CDR3 reads CASSEVGENQETQYF. CDR3 in DNA: TGCGCCAGCAGTGAAGTGGGAGAGAACCAAGAGACCCAGTACTTC. The J gene is TRBJ2-5, the V gene TRBV10-1, with D perhaps matching TRBD2 (5 bases). Trimming took 3 bases from V and 0 from J, leaving 11 bases between them. Germline CDR1 reads WNHNN; CDR2 reads SYGVQD (reference sequence). The CDR3 consists of 15 residues.